Below are 22 T cell receptor beta chains sequenced from a single sample in a study of blood T cell repertoires in COVID-19. Sequencing used immunoSEQ multiplex PCR; TCRdb keeps in-frame clones, though not all of them. The table has 45,000 to 65,000 clones, about 81% seen once; the top ten hold under 30%. The sequenced sample consisted of peripheral blood. These receptors all stem from an elderly woman with COVID-19, enrolled during active disease.

V gene TRBV19 combines with J gene TRBJ1-2; D is perhaps TRBD1 (6 bases). The CDR3 totals 14 residues. V shed 0 bases and J shed 4 bases, with 9 bases lying between them. The V gene's germline CDR1 is LNHDA and CDR2 SQIVND (reference sequence). The CDR3, as DNA: TGTGCCAGTAGTATAGACCAGGGGCGCTATGGCTACACCTTC. Its protein product is CASSIDQGRYGYTF.

This clone was recorded a few times. The genes are TRBV5-5 and TRBJ2-1; D is possibly TRBD2 (8 bases). The V gene lost 3 bases and the J gene lost 4 bases, with 23 bases spanning the gap. This CDR3 contains 18 residues. CDR1 and CDR2 (germline): SGHKS, YYEKEE (reference sequence). CDR3 nucleotides: TGTGCCAGCAGCTCAGGGACAGCCGGGACTAGGGGTTACAATGAGCAGTTCTTC. Translation: CASSSGTAGTRGYNEQFF.

The J gene is TRBJ1-4, the V gene TRBV9; no definite D call. The V and J ends lost 4 bases and 0 bases respectively, with 4 bases between them. The germline V gene encodes CDR1 SGDLS and CDR2 YYNGEE. The CDR3 extends over 13 amino acids. CDR3 in amino acids: CASSRATNEKLFF. The DNA for the CDR3 is TGTGCCAGCAGCCGGGCAACTAATGAAAAACTGTTTTTT.

CDR3 in DNA: TGTGCCATCAGTGACGGTCCTTCCAAGATGAATTACGAGCAGTACTTC. Amino acid sequence: CAISDGPSKMNYEQYF. The chain has TRBV10-3 and TRBJ2-7; no reliable D call. CDR3 length: 16 amino acids. Looked up from germline, CDR1 is ENHRY and CDR2 is SYGVKD. Trimming stripped 3 bases from V and 4 bases from J, with 19 bases between.

Here the CDR3 reads CASRPGQAELRSGNTIYF. The CDR3 nucleotides read TGTGCCAGTAGGCCGGGACAGGCCGAATTGCGCTCTGGAAACACCATATATTTT. This chain connects TRBV19 to TRBJ1-3; 8 nucleotides line up with TRBD1. Germline CDR1 LNHDA, CDR2 SQIVND (reference sequence). V lost 6 bases and J lost 0; bases outside the gene matches: 13. This CDR3 comprises 18 residues.

The chain uses TRBV19 and TRBJ2-7; TRBD1 matches at 7 bases. The V gene end was trimmed by 3 bases and the J gene end by 2 bases; junction bases not matched to a gene: 4. CDR1 LNHDA and CDR2 SQIVND come from the germline V gene (reference sequence). There are 14 residues in the CDR3. The CDR3 nucleotides are TGTGCCAGTAGTATCTTGGGACAGACCTACGAGCAGTACTTC. Translating it yields CASSILGQTYEQYF.

This clone has a handful of counts. V and J are TRBV3-1 (or the pseudogene TRBV3-2) and TRBJ2-3, with D unresolved. The germline CDR1 and CDR2 sequences are LGHDT and YNNKEL (reference sequence). This CDR3 region has 13 residues. V was trimmed by 4 bases and J by 8 bases, leaving 13 bases between them. DNA of the CDR3: TGTGCCAGCAGCCCTCGTGCAAGAGGTACGCAGTATTTT. Its protein is CASSPRARGTQYF.

The gene calls are TRBV28 and TRBJ2-1; 7 bases line up with TRBD2. J gave up 4 bases and V 3 bases, and 3 bases lay outside the gene matches. In germline, CDR1 is MDHEN, CDR2 SYDVKM. The CDR3 consists of 14 residues. The CDR3 bases are TGTGCCAGCAGTTTTCTAGCGGAGTACAATGAGCAGTTCTTC. Translated, it gives CASSFLAEYNEQFF.

This clone was recorded only once. As DNA, the CDR3 is TGTGCCAGTAGTTTACTAGCGGGAGGCGCCGGGGAGCTGTTTTTT. The encoded protein is CASSLLAGGAGELFF. The chain recombines TRBV19 with TRBJ2-2; the match to TRBD2 covers 12 bases. This CDR3 spans 15 amino acids. V trimming: 5 bases; J trimming: 6 bases; junction bases outside the gene matches: 4. Germline assignment: CDR1 LNHDA and CDR2 SQIVND (reference sequence). Using reference TRBV19 and TRBJ2-2 for the parts outside the CDR3, the full variable domain is DGGITQSPKYLFRKEGQNVTLSCEQNLNHDAMYWYRQDPGQGLRLIYYSQIVNDFQKGDIAEGYSVSREKKESFPLTVTSAQKNPTAFYLCASSLLAGGAGELFFGEGSRLTVL.

The CDR3 DNA follows: TGTGCCAGCAGCCGGACTAGCGGGAGCACAGATACGCAGTATTTT. Encoded protein: CASSRTSGSTDTQYF. The chain combines TRBV7-9 with TRBJ2-3; 11 bases agree with TRBD2. With V trimmed by 5 bases and J by 0 bases, 1 base remained unmatched. The CDR3 covers 15 residues. The germline V gene has CDR1 SEHNR and CDR2 FQNEAQ (reference sequence). The full variable domain, completed using reference TRBV7-9 and TRBJ2-3, is DTGVSQNPRHKITKRGQNVTFRCDPISEHNRLYWYRQTLGQGPEFLTYFQNEAQLEKSRLLSDRFSAERPKGSFSTLEIQRTEQGDSAMYLCASSRTSGSTDTQYFGPGTRLTVL.

V and J are TRBV5-1 and TRBJ2-1; 8 positions agree with TRBD1. The V segment lost 4 bases and the J segment 4 bases; nucleotides outside the gene matches: 7. Germline assignment: CDR1 SGHRS and CDR2 YFSETQ. The CDR3 has 15 amino acids. CDR3 protein: CASSPRGQEYNEQFF. For the CDR3, the DNA is TGCGCCAGCAGCCCCCGGGGACAGGAGTACAATGAGCAGTTCTTC.

This clone has just a few counts. As DNA, the CDR3 is TGTGCCAGCAGCTTTTCAGGGTCGTCCTACAATGAGCAGTTCTTC. Translated, it gives CASSFSGSSYNEQFF. This chain joins TRBV7-3 and TRBJ2-1, with a tentative D call TRBD1 (5 bases). V dropped 3 bases and J dropped 1 base, with 10 bases sitting between them. Germline V lookup: CDR1 SGHTA, CDR2 FQGTGA. The CDR3 consists of 15 residues.

This sequence joins TRBV5-4 and TRBJ1-1, with 7 bases lining up with TRBD1. CDR3 length: 14 residues. J was trimmed by 4 bases and V by 4 bases; bases with no gene match: 7. Looked up from germline, CDR1 is SGHNT and CDR2 is YYREEE (reference sequence). CDR3 loop: CASSRGGEGTEAFF. DNA for the CDR3: TGTGCCAGCAGCCGAGGGGGCGAGGGCACTGAAGCTTTCTTT.

V and J are TRBV15 and TRBJ2-1, with 8 bases lining up with TRBD2. This CDR3 is 17 amino acids long. V dropped 5 bases and J dropped 5; count of bases not matched to a gene: 14. Germline V gene lookup returns CDR1 LNHNV and CDR2 YYDKDF (reference sequence). The CDR3 here is CATSPQILAGLNNEQFF. CDR3 in DNA: TGTGCCACCAGCCCCCAGATTTTAGCGGGACTGAACAATGAGCAGTTCTTC.

The count of this clone is one. As DNA, the CDR3 is TGTGCCAGCAGCATACGCCGGGGCTACAATGAGCAGTTCTTC. It yields the protein CASSIRRGYNEQFF. The chain carries TRBV5-5 and TRBJ2-1, with D possibly TRBD2 on 5 matching bases. Trimming stripped 4 bases from V and 3 bases from J, with 11 bases between. The CDR3 contains 14 residues. Germline V gene data show CDR1 as SGHKS and CDR2 as YYEKEE (reference sequence).

CDR3 in amino acids: CASSLPENTGGREQYF. CDR3 DNA sequence: TGTGCCAGCAGTCTTCCCGAAAATACCGGGGGGCGCGAGCAGTACTTC. The chain has TRBV21-1 and TRBJ2-7; the D call of TRBD2 is as the table states it, not checked on the DNA. TRBV21-1 is tagged as a pseudogene. The CDR3 length is 16 residues.

The V call is TRBV5-1, the J call TRBJ2-3; D perhaps matches TRBD2 (6 bases). The germline V gene encodes CDR1 SGHRS and CDR2 YFSETQ. The CDR3 is made up of 14 amino acids. V was cut by 4 bases and J by 2 bases, with 11 bases left in between. CDR3 sequence: CASSGGAITDTQYF. CDR3 sequence (DNA): TGCGCCAGCAGCGGCGGGGCGATCACAGATACGCAGTATTTT.

The chain employs TRBV10-3 and TRBJ1-2; D uncertain. Germline CDR1 is ENHRY and CDR2 is SYGVKD. The CDR3 is made up of 13 amino acids. V lost 4 bases and J 6 bases, leaving 12 bases between the germline ends. The CDR3 DNA reads TGTGCCATCAGTGTTACGGGAAGAGATGGCTACACCTTC. Amino acids: CAISVTGRDGYTF.

V usage is TRBV6-5 and J usage is TRBJ2-5; 12 bases fit TRBD1. J was trimmed by 6 bases and V by 0 bases; bases with no gene match: 5. Germline CDR1 is MNHEY and CDR2 is SVGAGI. The length of the CDR3 is 16 residues. Here the CDR3 reads CASSYSGTGGPKTQYF. CDR3 DNA sequence: TGTGCCAGCAGTTACTCCGGGACAGGGGGCCCGAAGACCCAGTACTTC.

The chain has TRBV6-5 and TRBJ1-6; perhaps TRBD1 as D (5 bases). CDR3 length equals 14 residues. Germline CDR1 reads MNHEY; CDR2 reads SVGAGI. Trimming took 6 bases from V and 4 from J, leaving 10 bases between them. CDR3 residues: CASREGLYNSPLHF. CDR3 sequence (DNA): TGTGCCAGCAGGGAGGGGCTTTATAATTCACCCCTCCACTTT.

The rearrangement links TRBV6-5 to TRBJ2-3; perhaps TRBD2 as D (5 bases). The CDR3 has 15 residues. The V end lost 5 bases, the J end lost 2 bases, and 14 bases lay between the germline ends. In germline, CDR1 is MNHEY, CDR2 SVGAGI. DNA of the CDR3: TGTGCCAGCAGTCTGCTAGCAAATCCCACAGATACGCAGTATTTT. It translates to CASSLLANPTDTQYF.

The chain couples TRBV5-1 to TRBJ1-1; 12 bases align to TRBD1. This CDR3 spans 17 amino acids. Germline CDR1 reads SGHRS; CDR2 reads YFSETQ. Trimming took 3 bases from V and 6 from J; bases not matched to a gene: 12. CDR3 in amino acids: CASSYPGQGARAPEAFF. The CDR3 nucleotides are TGCGCCAGCAGCTATCCGGGACAGGGGGCGCGAGCCCCTGAAGCTTTCTTT.